Below, 30 T cell receptor beta chains from the same sample are listed, as sequenced in a study of T-cell memory formation after mild COVID-19. TCRdb processed the 5' RACE reads anew with MiXCR; each CDR3 protein has one entry. The sample has approximately 190,000 distinct CDR3 sequences, around 17% seen once; the top ten hold 2% to 3%. Source material: PBMCs or a T cell subset sorted from them (not recorded which). Receptors originate from an adult woman who had mild COVID-19 (a few samples of this study predate the infection). Cell type and time point are not known.

In this sample, this clonotype turned up a few times. The V gene is TRBV3-1, the J gene TRBJ2-7, with D unclear. Between the trimmed V and J ends, which lost 4 bases and 6 bases, there was a span of 16 bases. CDR1 and CDR2 from the germline V gene are LGHDT and YNNKEL (reference sequence). The length of the CDR3 is 14 residues. CDR3 nucleotide sequence: TGTGCCAGCAGCCGCTTGGAAGGTTCGGGCGAGCAGTACTTC. Amino acids: CASSRLEGSGEQYF.

The rearrangement joins TRBV7-9 to TRBJ2-5, with TRBD2 identical over 7 bases. This CDR3 is 17 amino acids long. Trimming removed 3 bases from V and 2 bases from J; junction bases left unmatched: 12. Germline V lookup: CDR1 SEHNR, CDR2 FQNEAQ (reference sequence). CDR3 residues: CASSFSLLARGQETQYF. The CDR3 bases are TGTGCCAGCAGCTTCTCTCTACTAGCGCGGGGACAAGAGACCCAGTACTTC.

CDR3 residues: CASSFEDYYGYTF. CDR3 nucleotide sequence: TGTGCCAGCAGTTTCGAGGACTACTATGGCTACACCTTC. The chain recombines TRBV12-3 or TRBV12-4 with TRBJ1-2; no firm D call. The CDR3 has 13 amino acids. The V end was cut by 3 bases, the J end by 3 bases, with 8 bases between.

This clonotype has a handful of counts. The chain couples TRBV12-3 or TRBV12-4 to TRBJ1-1; no clear D. CDR3 length equals 11 residues. Trimming shortened V by 4 bases and J by 5 bases, and 5 bases separated the two germline ends. The CDR3 sequence is CASSSWTEAFF. The CDR3 DNA reads as TGTGCCAGCAGTTCTTGGACTGAAGCTTTCTTT.

This clonotype has just a few counts. V gene TRBV10-3 combines with J gene TRBJ2-4; 9 nucleotides line up with TRBD2. Unmatched junction bases numbered 16, after V lost 4 bases and J lost 9 bases. CDR3 length equals 17 residues. Looked up from germline, CDR1 is ENHRY and CDR2 is SYGVKD. The CDR3 region is CAISASTSGGGNGIQYF. CDR3 nucleotide sequence: TGTGCCATCAGTGCCTCGACTAGCGGAGGTGGAAATGGCATTCAGTACTTC.

The genes are TRBV12-3 or TRBV12-4 and TRBJ1-6; D call uncertain. The CDR3 runs 16 residues. Trimming took 5 bases from V and 7 from J, leaving 18 bases between them. DNA for the CDR3: TGTGCCAGCAGTCCGGGAGAAGGGTTATGGAATTCACCCCTCCACTTT. Its translation: CASSPGEGLWNSPLHF.

This clonotype was seen only once. The genes are TRBV7-9 and TRBJ2-7; 7 bases are shared with TRBD1. Germline V gene sequence: CDR1 SEHNR, CDR2 FQNEAQ (reference sequence). CDR3 length: 14 residues. V shed 1 base, J shed 3 bases, and the junction held 3 bases outside the gene matches. The CDR3 DNA is TGTGCCAGCAGCTTAGTGGGACAGCACTACGAGCAGTACTTC. This codes for CASSLVGQHYEQYF.

This clonotype came up a few times. The chain has TRBV19 and TRBJ1-1; D not resolved. CDR1 is LNHDA and CDR2 is SQIVND in the germline V gene (reference sequence). V lost 7 bases to trimming and J lost 4 bases, with 10 bases between them. CDR3 length: 12 amino acids. The CDR3 loop is CASKGSGTEAFF. CDR3 nucleotides: TGTGCCAGTAAAGGGTCGGGCACTGAAGCTTTCTTT.

This clonotype appeared a few times. The chain joins TRBV12-3 or TRBV12-4 to TRBJ2-1; TRBD2 is a possible D gene (6 bases). The CDR3 extends over 16 amino acids. With 5 bases removed from V and 7 bases from J, the gap between germline ends came to 21 bases. In DNA, the CDR3 is TGTGCCAGCAGTCCCCAGCTGACTAGTGTTATAAATGAGCAGTTCTTC. Its translation is CASSPQLTSVINEQFF.

The sample holds many counts of this clonotype. The genes are TRBV6-5 and TRBJ2-5; D uncertain. V lost 4 bases, J lost 2 bases, and 14 bases lay in between. Germline CDR1 MNHEY, CDR2 SVGAGI. This CDR3 spans 15 amino acids. The CDR3 protein is CASSSLSAGQETQYF. The CDR3 DNA sequence: TGTGCCAGCAGTTCTCTCTCCGCTGGGCAAGAGACCCAGTACTTC.

In its sample, this clonotype was seen a few times. The chain couples TRBV5-1 to TRBJ1-1, with D maybe TRBD1 (5 bases). The V gene's germline CDR1 is SGHRS and CDR2 YFSETQ. V was shortened by 4 bases and J by 1 base, with 11 bases between the two germline ends. This CDR3 region has 14 residues. As DNA, the CDR3 is TGCGCCAGCAGCGTGGGACTTCAGAACACTGAAGCTTTCTTT. As protein: CASSVGLQNTEAFF.

The J gene is TRBJ1-1, the V gene TRBV5-1; a weak D match, TRBD1 (5 bases). Trimming stripped 2 bases from V and 4 bases from J, with 12 bases between. Germline V gene lookup returns CDR1 SGHRS and CDR2 YFSETQ. The CDR3 has 14 amino acids. Written as DNA, the CDR3 is TGCGCCAGCAGCTTCGGGGGAGTTGGCACTGAAGCTTTCTTT. It is translated as CASSFGGVGTEAFF. Filled out from reference TRBV5-1 and TRBJ1-1, the complete variable domain reads KAGVTQTPRYLIKTRGQQVTLSCSPISGHRSVSWYQQTPGQGLQFLFEYFSETQRNKGNFPGRFSGRQFSNSRSEMNVSTLELGDSALYLCASSFGGVGTEAFFGQGTRLTVV.

The J gene is TRBJ2-7, the V gene TRBV5-1, with D tentatively TRBD2 (5 bases). Germline CDR1 and CDR2: SGHRS and YFSETQ. This CDR3 contains 13 residues. Trimming pared 5 bases from V and 6 bases from J, leaving 15 bases between. The CDR3 protein is CASREGIYGEQYF. The DNA for the CDR3 is TGCGCCAGCAGAGAGGGAATCTACGGCGAGCAGTACTTC.

The rearrangement links TRBV12-3 or TRBV12-4 to TRBJ1-1; D is uncertain. This CDR3 has 14 residues. Between the trimmed V and J ends, which lost 7 bases and 2 bases, there was a span of 14 bases. The CDR3, as DNA: TGTGCCAGCATATGGCCGTCTAGCAACACTGAAGCTTTCTTT. Amino acid sequence: CASIWPSSNTEAFF.

The chain links TRBV7-2 to TRBJ1-1, with D maybe TRBD1 (6 bases). Looked up from germline, CDR1 is SGHTA and CDR2 is FQGNSA. CDR3 length: 15 amino acids. The ends were cut back, 4 bases at V and 1 base at J, with 13 bases in the middle. The CDR3 DNA sequence: TGTGCCAGCAGCTCCTTACAGGGATCGAACACTGAAGCTTTCTTT. Its protein product is CASSSLQGSNTEAFF. The entire variable domain, with the rest obtained from reference TRBV7-2 and TRBJ1-1, is as follows: GAGVSQSPSNKVTEKGKDVELRCDPISGHTALYWYRQSLGQGLEFLIYFQGNSAPDKSGLPSDRFSAERTGGSVSTLTIQRTQQEDSAVYLCASSSLQGSNTEAFFGQGTRLTVV.

The chain is built from TRBV3-1 and TRBJ1-6; D is unclear. The CDR3 is 14 amino acids. Germline V gene sequence: CDR1 LGHDT, CDR2 YNNKEL (reference sequence). Trimming removed 0 bases from V and 10 bases from J, with 10 bases in between. CDR3 in DNA: TGTGCCAGCAGCCAAGAGTGGCAGGCATCACCCCTCCACTTT. It is translated as CASSQEWQASPLHF.

This clonotype was picked up many times. This chain joins TRBV11-1 and TRBJ2-7; unclear D gene. Germline V gene data show CDR1 as SGHAT and CDR2 as FQDESV (reference sequence). Deletions cut 3 bases from V and 0 bases from J, with 9 bases between. This CDR3 contains 14 residues. Here the CDR3 reads CASSFGGDSYEQYF. CDR3 nucleotides: TGTGCCAGCAGCTTTGGTGGGGACTCCTACGAGCAGTACTTC. Using reference TRBV11-1 and TRBJ2-7 for the parts outside the CDR3, the full variable domain is EAEVAQSPRYKITEKSQAVAFWCDPISGHATLYWYRQILGQGPELLVQFQDESVVDDSQLPKDRFSAERLKGVDSTLKIQPAELGDSAMYLCASSFGGDSYEQYFGPGTRLTVT.

The rearrangement joins TRBV7-9 to TRBJ2-5; TRBD2 is a possible D gene (6 bases). Trimming removed 5 bases from V and 0 bases from J, with 7 bases in between. The germline gives CDR1 SEHNR, CDR2 FQNEAQ (reference sequence). The CDR3 has 13 amino acids. CDR3 loop: CASSGGYQETQYF. CDR3 in DNA: TGTGCCAGCAGCGGAGGGTACCAAGAGACCCAGTACTTC.

The V call is TRBV20-1, the J call TRBJ2-1, with no clear D. V was shortened by 4 bases and J by 8 bases, with 12 bases between the two germline ends. This CDR3 is 12 amino acids long. Germline V CDR1 and CDR2: DFQATT, SNEGSKA (reference sequence). DNA for the CDR3: TGCAGTGCTACCCATCGGCGCGATGAGCAGTTCTTC. Its translation is CSATHRRDEQFF.

There are many counts of this clonotype. The CDR3 loop is CASSRPAGLRDEQFF. CDR3 DNA: TGTGCCAGCAGTAGGCCAGCGGGGTTGAGGGATGAGCAGTTCTTC. The chain recombines TRBV3-1 with TRBJ2-1; TRBD2 agrees at 7 bases. The V segment lost 6 bases and the J segment 8 bases; nucleotides outside the gene matches: 13. The germline V gene has CDR1 LGHDT and CDR2 YNNKEL (reference sequence). The CDR3 loop spans 15 amino acids.

The rearrangement uses TRBV7-2 and TRBJ2-3; D gene ambiguous. V lost 2 bases to trimming and J lost 3 bases, with 12 bases between them. This CDR3 comprises 15 residues. Germline CDR1 SGHTA, CDR2 FQGNSA. CDR3 residues: CASSLTGWGTDTQYF. The CDR3 region has the DNA TGTGCCAGCAGCTTAACCGGTTGGGGTACAGATACGCAGTATTTT.

V usage is TRBV29-1 and J usage is TRBJ1-2, with D tentatively TRBD1 (5 bases). This CDR3 is 12 amino acids long. Trimming cost V 2 bases and J 2 bases, with 6 bases left between them. Germline assignment: CDR1 SQVTM and CDR2 ANQGSEA. The CDR3 DNA reads as TGCAGCGTTGAATGGGGGAACTATGGCTACACCTTC. Its protein product is CSVEWGNYGYTF.

This clonotype has only a few counts. Relative to the germline gene, one junction end is altered; a read error may explain this. The chain recombines TRBV11-3 with TRBJ2-5, with 7 bases lining up with TRBD2. Per the germline V gene, CDR1 is SGHNT and CDR2 is YENEEA. The CDR3 totals 14 residues. The CDR3 protein is CASSLSGAQGTQYF. The DNA of the CDR3 is TGTGCCAGCAGCTTAAGCGGGGCGCAAGGGACCCAGTACTTC.

In nucleotides, the CDR3 is TGTGCCAGCTCACCCGAGCGGGGGGGCTCCTACGAGCAGTACTTC. It yields the protein CASSPERGGSYEQYF. The chain employs TRBV18 and TRBJ2-7; TRBD2 matches 10 bases. Germline V lookup: CDR1 KGHSH, CDR2 LQKENI. Losses at the gene ends were 3 bases for V and 0 bases for J; bases not matched to a gene: 2. The CDR3 totals 15 residues.

The rearrangement joins TRBV27 to TRBJ2-7, with D perhaps TRBD1 (6 bases). CDR1 and CDR2 from the germline V gene are MNHEY and SMNVEV (reference sequence). Between the trimmed V and J ends, which lost 2 bases and 8 bases, there was a span of 22 bases. The CDR3 contains 16 residues. This CDR3 reads CASSLIPSTGHLQQYF. CDR3 bases: TGTGCCAGCAGTTTAATCCCTTCTACAGGGCACTTGCAGCAGTACTTC.

This clonotype was counted a few times. The rearrangement links TRBV5-8 to TRBJ1-1; possibly TRBD1 for D (6 bases). The germline V and J ends were trimmed by 4 bases and 1 base, with 14 bases remaining between them. CDR1 is SGHTS and CDR2 is YDEGEE in the germline V gene. The CDR3 loop spans 15 amino acids. CDR3 sequence (DNA): TGTGCCAGCAGCAAGATCAGGGGCTCGAACACTGAAGCTTTCTTT. This translates into CASSKIRGSNTEAFF.

This chain joins TRBV12-3 or TRBV12-4 and TRBJ1-4, with a tentative D call TRBD1 (6 bases). The CDR3 is 13 residues long. The V end was cut by 5 bases, the J end by 4 bases, with 8 bases between. CDR3 nucleotide sequence: TGTGCCAGCAGTGGACAGCTTAATGAAAAACTGTTTTTT. Amino acids: CASSGQLNEKLFF.

This chain uses TRBV7-3 with TRBJ2-1; TRBD2 might be the D (6 bases). The germline CDR1 and CDR2 sequences are SGHTA and FQGTGA. The CDR3 covers 17 residues. V lost 5 bases, J lost 1 base, and 18 bases lay in between. CDR3 bases: TGTGCCAGCAGCAGGGGTGGCGGGGACCTATCCTACAATGAGCAGTTCTTC. It codes for CASSRGGGDLSYNEQFF.

This clonotype occurred a few times. The chain carries TRBV5-4 and TRBJ2-2; D is unresolved. CDR1 is SGHNT, CDR2 YYREEE, per germline (reference sequence). V lost 0 bases and J lost 3, with 12 bases in between. The CDR3 spans 16 residues. The CDR3 reads CASSLVAELDTGELFF. The CDR3 nucleotides are TGTGCCAGCAGCTTGGTGGCGGAGTTGGACACCGGGGAGCTGTTTTTT.

This clonotype occurred a few times. This rearrangement joins TRBV12-3 or TRBV12-4 to TRBJ2-1; the match to TRBD2 covers 8 bases. Trimming took 6 bases from V and 7 from J; bases not matched to a gene: 14. The CDR3 spans 16 residues. CDR3 nucleotide sequence: TGTGCCAGCAGCCTCCTTTGGACGGGAGGGCGGAATGAGCAGTTCTTC. This encodes CASSLLWTGGRNEQFF.